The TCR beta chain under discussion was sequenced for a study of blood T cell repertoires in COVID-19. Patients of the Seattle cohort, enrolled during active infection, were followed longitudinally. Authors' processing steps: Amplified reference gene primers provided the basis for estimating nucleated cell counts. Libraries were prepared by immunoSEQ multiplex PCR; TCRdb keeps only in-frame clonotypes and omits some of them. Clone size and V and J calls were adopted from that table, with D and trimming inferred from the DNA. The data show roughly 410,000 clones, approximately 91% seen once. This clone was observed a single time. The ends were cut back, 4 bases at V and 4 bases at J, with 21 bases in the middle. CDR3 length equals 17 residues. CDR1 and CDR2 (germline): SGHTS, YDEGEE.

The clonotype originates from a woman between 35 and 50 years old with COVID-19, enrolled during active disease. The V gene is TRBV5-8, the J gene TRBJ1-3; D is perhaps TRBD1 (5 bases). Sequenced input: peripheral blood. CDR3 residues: CASSDKGVMASGNTIYF. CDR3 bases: TGTGCCAGCAGCGACAAAGGGGTAATGGCTTCAGGAAACACCATATATTTT. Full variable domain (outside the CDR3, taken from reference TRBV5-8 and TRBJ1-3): EAGVTQSPTHLIKTRGQQATLRCSPISGHTSVYWYQQALGLGLQFLLWYDEGEERNRGNFPPRFSGRQFPNYSSELNVNALELEDSALYLCASSDKGVMASGNTIYFGEGSWLTVV.